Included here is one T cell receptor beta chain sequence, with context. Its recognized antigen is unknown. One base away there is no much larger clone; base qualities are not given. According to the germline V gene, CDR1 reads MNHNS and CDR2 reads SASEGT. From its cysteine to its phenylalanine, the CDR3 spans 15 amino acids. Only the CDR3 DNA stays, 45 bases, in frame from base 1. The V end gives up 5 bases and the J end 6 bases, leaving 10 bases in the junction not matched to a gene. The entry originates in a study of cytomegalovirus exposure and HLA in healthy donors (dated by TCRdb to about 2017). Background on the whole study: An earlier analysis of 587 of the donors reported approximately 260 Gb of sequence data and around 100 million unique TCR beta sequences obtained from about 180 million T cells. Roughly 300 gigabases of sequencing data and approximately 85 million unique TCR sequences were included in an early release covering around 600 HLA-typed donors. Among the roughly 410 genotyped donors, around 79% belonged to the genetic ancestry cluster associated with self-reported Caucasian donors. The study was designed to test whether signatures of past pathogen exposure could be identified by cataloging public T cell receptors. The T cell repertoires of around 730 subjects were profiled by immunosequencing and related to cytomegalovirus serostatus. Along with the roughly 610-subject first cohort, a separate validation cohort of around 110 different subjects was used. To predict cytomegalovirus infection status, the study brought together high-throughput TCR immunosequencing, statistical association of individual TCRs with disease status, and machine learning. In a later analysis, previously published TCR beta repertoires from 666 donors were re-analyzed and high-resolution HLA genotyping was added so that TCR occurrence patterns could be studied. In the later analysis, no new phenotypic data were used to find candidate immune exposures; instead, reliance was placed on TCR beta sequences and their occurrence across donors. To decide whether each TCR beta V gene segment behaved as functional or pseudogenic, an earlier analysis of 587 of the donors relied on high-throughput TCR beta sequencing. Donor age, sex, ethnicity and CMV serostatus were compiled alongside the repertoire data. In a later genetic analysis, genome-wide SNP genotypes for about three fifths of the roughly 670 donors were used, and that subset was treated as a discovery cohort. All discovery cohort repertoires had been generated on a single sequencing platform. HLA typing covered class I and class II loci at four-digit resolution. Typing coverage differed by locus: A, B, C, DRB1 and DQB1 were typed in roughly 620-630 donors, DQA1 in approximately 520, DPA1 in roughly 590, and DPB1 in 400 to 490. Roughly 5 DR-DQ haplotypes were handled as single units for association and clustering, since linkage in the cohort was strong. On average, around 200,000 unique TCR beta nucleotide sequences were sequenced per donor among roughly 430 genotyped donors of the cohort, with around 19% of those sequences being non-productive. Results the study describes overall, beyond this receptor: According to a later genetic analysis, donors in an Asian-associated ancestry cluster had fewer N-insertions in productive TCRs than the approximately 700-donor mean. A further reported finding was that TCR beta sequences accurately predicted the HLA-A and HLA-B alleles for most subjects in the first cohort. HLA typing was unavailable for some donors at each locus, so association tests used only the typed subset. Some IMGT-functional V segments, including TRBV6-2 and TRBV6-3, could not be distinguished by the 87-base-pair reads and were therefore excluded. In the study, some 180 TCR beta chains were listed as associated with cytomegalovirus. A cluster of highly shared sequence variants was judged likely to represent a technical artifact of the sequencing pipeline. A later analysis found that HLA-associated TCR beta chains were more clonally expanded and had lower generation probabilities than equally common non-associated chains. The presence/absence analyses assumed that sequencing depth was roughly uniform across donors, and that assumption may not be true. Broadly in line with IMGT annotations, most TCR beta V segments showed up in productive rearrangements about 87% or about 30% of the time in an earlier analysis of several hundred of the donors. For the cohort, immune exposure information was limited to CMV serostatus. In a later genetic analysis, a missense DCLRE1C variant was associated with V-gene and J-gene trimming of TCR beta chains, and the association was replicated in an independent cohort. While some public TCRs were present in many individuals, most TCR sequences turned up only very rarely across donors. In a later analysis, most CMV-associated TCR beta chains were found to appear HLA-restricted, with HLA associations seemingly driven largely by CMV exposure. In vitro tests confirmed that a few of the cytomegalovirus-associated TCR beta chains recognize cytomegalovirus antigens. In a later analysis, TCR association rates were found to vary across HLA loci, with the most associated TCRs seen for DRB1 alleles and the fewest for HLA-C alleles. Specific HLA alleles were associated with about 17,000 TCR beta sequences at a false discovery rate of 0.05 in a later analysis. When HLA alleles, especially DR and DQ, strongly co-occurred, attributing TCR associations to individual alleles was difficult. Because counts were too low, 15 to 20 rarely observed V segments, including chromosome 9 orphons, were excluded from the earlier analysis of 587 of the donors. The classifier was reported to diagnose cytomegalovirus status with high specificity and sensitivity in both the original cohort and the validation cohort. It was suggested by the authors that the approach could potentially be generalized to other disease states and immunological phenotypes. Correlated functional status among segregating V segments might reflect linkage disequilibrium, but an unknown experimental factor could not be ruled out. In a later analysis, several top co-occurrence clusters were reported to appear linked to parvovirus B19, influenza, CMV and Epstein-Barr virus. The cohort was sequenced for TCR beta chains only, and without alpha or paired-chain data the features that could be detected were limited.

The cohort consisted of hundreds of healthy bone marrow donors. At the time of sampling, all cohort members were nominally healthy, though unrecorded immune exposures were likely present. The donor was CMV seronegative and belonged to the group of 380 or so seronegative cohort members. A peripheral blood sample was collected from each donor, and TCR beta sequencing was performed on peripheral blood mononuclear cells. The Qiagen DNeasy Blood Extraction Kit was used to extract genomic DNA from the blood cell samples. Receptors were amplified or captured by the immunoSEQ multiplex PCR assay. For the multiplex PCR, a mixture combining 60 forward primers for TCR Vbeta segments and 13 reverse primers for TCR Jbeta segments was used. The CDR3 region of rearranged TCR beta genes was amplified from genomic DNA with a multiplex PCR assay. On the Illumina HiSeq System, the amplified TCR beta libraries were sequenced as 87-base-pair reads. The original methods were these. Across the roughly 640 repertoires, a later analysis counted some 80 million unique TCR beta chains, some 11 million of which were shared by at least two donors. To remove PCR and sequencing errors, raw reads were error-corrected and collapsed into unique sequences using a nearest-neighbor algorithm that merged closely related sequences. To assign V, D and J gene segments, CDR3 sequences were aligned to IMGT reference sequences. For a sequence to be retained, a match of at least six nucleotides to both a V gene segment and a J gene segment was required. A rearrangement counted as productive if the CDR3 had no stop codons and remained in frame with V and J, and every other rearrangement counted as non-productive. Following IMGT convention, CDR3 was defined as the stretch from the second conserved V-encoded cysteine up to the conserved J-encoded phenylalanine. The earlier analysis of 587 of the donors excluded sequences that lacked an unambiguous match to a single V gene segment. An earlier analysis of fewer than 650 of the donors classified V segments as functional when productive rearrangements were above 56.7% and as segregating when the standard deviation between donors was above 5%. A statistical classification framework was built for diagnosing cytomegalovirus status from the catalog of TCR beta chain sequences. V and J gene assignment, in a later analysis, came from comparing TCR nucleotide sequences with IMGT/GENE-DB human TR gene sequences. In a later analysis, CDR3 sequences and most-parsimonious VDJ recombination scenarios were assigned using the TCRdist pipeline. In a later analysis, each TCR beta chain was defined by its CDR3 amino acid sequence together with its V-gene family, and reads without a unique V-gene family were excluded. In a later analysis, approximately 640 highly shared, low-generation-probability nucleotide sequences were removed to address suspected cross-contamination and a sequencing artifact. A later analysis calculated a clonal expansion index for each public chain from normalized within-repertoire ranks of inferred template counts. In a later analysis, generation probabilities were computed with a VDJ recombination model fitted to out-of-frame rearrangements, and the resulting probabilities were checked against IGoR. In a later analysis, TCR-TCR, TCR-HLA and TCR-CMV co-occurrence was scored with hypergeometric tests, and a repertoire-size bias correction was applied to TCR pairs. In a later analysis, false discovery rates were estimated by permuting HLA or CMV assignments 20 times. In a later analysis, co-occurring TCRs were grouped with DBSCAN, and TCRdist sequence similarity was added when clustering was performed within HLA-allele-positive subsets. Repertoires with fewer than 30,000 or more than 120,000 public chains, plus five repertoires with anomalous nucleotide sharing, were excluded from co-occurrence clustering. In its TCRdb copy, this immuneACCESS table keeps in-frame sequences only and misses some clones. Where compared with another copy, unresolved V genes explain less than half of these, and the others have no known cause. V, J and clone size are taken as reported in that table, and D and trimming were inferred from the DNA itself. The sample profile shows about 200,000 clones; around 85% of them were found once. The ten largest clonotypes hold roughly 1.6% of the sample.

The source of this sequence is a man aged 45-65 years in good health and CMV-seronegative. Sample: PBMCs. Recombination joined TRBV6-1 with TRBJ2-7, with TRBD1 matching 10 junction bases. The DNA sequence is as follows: TGTGCCAGCAGTTTGAGACAGGGGGCTGGATCCGAGCAGTACTTC. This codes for CASSLRQGAGSEQYF.